This T cell receptor beta chain was documented in a study of T cells in Graves' hyperthyroidism and ophthalmopathy. The germline V gene has CDR1 SEHNR and CDR2 FQNEAQ (reference sequence). Losses at the gene ends were 5 bases for V and 7 bases for J; bases not matched to a gene: 15. The CDR3 totals 16 residues. This clonotype was picked up many times. The CDR3 regions of TCR beta were amplified from RNA transcripts. The HTBI primer set was used in a first-round RT-PCR of the TCR CDR3. One entry per CDR3 protein, called by TCRdb with MiXCR from the multiplex PCR reads. The table includes around 440,000 distinct CDR3 sequences, approximately 15% detected once.

The sequence derives from a woman aged 18-35 years with Graves' hyperthyroidism. The sample comprised blood. The chain has TRBV7-9 and TRBJ2-7; TRBD1 aligns across 9 bases. CDR3 loop: CASSPEATGGLREQYF. The CDR3 bases are TGTGCCAGCAGCCCAGAGGCAACAGGGGGCCTCAGAGAGCAGTACTTC.